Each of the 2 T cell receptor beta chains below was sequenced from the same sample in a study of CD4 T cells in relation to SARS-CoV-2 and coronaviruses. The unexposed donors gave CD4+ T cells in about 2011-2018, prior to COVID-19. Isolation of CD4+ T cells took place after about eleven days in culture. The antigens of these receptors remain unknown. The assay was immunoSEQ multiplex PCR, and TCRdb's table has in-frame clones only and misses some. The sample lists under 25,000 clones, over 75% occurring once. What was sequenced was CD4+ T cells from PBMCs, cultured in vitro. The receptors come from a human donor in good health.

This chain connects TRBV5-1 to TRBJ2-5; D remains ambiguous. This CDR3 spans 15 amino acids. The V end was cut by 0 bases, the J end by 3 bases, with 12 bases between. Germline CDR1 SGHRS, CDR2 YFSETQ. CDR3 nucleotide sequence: TGCGCCAGCAGCTTGGTTAAGAGGCAGGAAGAGACCCAGTACTTC. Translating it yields CASSLVKRQEETQYF.

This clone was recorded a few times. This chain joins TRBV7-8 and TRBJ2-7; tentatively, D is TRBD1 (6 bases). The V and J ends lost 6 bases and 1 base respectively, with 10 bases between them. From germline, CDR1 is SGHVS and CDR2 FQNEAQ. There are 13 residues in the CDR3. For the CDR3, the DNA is TGTGCCAGCAGAACCGGGACATCCTACGAGCAGTACTTC. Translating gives CASRTGTSYEQYF.